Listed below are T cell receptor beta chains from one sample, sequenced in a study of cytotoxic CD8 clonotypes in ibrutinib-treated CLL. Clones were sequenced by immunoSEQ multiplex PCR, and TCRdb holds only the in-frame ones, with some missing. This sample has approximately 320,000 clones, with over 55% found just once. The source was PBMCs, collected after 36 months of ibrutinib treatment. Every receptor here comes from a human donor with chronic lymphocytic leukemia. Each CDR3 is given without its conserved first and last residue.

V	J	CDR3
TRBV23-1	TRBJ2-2	ASSHYRDNHPNTGELF
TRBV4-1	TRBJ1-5	ASSQPRGGGRNQPQH
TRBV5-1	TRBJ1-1	ASSSGQGWTEAF
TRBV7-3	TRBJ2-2	ASRGKGRLNTGELF
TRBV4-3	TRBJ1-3	ASSQNLGTGSSGNTIY
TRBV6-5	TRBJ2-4	ASNSGNIQY
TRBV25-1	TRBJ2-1	ASSEGLGSDEQF
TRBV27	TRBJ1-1	ASRPGAMNTEAF
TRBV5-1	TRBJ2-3	ASSEGSTDTQY
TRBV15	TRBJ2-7	ATSRVPRGNYEQY
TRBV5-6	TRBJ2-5	ASSLLDRGPETQY
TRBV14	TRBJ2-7	ASSLDSLVLGYEQY
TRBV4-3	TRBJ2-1	ASSPSMLYNEQF
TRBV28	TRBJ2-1	ASTPGGVRRNEQF
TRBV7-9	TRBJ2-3	ASSYRLAGTDTQY
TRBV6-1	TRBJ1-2	ATSRTTRDYGYT
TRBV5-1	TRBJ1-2	ASSLAGFNYGYT
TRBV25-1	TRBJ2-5	ASSEPPPETQY
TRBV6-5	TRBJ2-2	ASKETGELF
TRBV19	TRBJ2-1	ASSGGLRNEQF
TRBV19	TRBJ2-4	ASSTGLGEDIQY
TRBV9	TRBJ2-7	ASSPGTGFYEQY
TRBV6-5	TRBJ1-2	ASSSPARGYGYT
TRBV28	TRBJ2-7	ASSLSRDPTLYEQY
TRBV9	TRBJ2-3	ASSPSLAGWTDTQY
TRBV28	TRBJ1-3	ASSPTTLRPGQGDHSGNTIY
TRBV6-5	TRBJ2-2	ASSYPGLAGTGELF
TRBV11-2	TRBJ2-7	ASSIRTQGLEQY
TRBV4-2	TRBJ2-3	ASSLAGGTDTQY
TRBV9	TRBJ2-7	ASSGPDTSYEQY
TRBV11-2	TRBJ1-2	ASSLGGASYGYT
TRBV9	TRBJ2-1	ASSVARDSLSHEQF